The 14 T cell receptor beta chains below all came from one sample that was sequenced in a study of cytomegalovirus exposure and HLA in healthy donors. Here immunoSEQ multiplex PCR was the method, and the copy in TCRdb shows in-frame clones only, minus some. This sample has 150,000 to 200,000 clones; approximately 86% occur once, and the top ten carry approximately 2.4%. Specimen: PBMCs. The receptors were sampled from a man in his late teens or twenties in good health and CMV-seropositive.

The chain uses TRBV5-5 and TRBJ2-7; D is unclear. Trimming removed 0 bases from V and 2 bases from J, with 9 bases in between. Germline loops: CDR1 SGHKS, CDR2 YYEKEE (reference sequence). CDR3 length: 14 amino acids. As DNA, the CDR3 is TGTGCCAGCAGCTTGGGACATACGGCCTACGAGCAGTACTTC. This codes for CASSLGHTAYEQYF.

This rearrangement joins TRBV4-2 to TRBJ2-7, with D perhaps matching TRBD2 (5 bases). This CDR3 is built from 16 residues. Trimming removed 0 bases at V and 2 bases at J, with 14 bases between. Looked up from germline, CDR1 is LGHNA and CDR2 is YNFKEQ. DNA of the CDR3: TGTGCCAGCAGCCAAGATGGAGACGGGAAAACCTACGAGCAGTACTTC. Its translation is CASSQDGDGKTYEQYF.

The chain recombines TRBV27 with TRBJ2-7; 9 bases match TRBD1. The germline gives CDR1 MNHEY, CDR2 SMNVEV (reference sequence). CDR3 size: 14 residues. The V gene end was trimmed by 6 bases and the J gene end by 4 bases; junction bases not matched to a gene: 7. This CDR3 reads CASRPGQGGYEQYF. Written as DNA, the CDR3 is TGTGCCAGCAGACCGGGACAGGGTGGATACGAGCAGTACTTC.

The V and J genes are TRBV6-4 and TRBJ2-3, with 9 bases lining up with TRBD2. This CDR3 comprises 15 residues. Germline assignment: CDR1 MRHNA and CDR2 SNTAGT. V was pared by 6 bases and J by 4 bases, with 8 bases of the junction left unmatched. DNA of the CDR3: TGTGCCAGCAGCTTGGCGGGGGGGCACGCAGATACGCAGTATTTT. It is translated as CASSLAGGHADTQYF.

The chain links TRBV28 to TRBJ2-7; TRBD1 aligns across 7 bases. Germline V gives CDR1 MDHEN, CDR2 SYDVKM. V shed 8 bases and J 1 base; nucleotides not matched to a gene: 5. This CDR3 has 13 amino acids. The CDR3, as DNA: TGTGCCAGCCACAGGGGTCCATCCTACGAGCAGTACTTC. The encoded protein is CASHRGPSYEQYF.

This chain uses TRBV5-6 with TRBJ2-5, with D perhaps matching TRBD1 (6 bases). The CDR3 is made up of 15 amino acids. The germline V and J ends were trimmed by 3 bases and 2 bases, with 14 bases remaining between them. Germline lookup yields CDR1 SGHDT and CDR2 YYEEEE. The CDR3 is CASSWRTARQETQYF. In nucleotides, the CDR3 is TGTGCCAGCAGCTGGAGGACAGCTAGACAAGAGACCCAGTACTTC.

The chain has TRBV7-9 and TRBJ2-1; TRBD2 is a possible D gene (7 bases). The V gene's germline CDR1 is SEHNR and CDR2 FQNEAQ (reference sequence). The CDR3 runs to 18 residues. Trimming cost V 5 bases and J 6 bases, with 26 bases left between them. The CDR3: CASSPSHLNRGGGNEQFF. CDR3 coding DNA: TGTGCCAGCAGCCCAAGCCACCTAAATAGGGGGGGTGGCAATGAGCAGTTCTTC.

The rearrangement links TRBV4-3 to TRBJ2-1, with no clear D. CDR3 length: 15 residues. Germline V gene sequence: CDR1 LGHNA, CDR2 YSLEER. V was trimmed by 0 bases and J by 6 bases, leaving 12 bases between them. Here the CDR3 reads CASSQELVVSNEQFF. The CDR3 DNA is TGCGCCAGCAGCCAAGAGCTAGTAGTCTCCAATGAGCAGTTCTTC.

This chain connects TRBV25-1 to TRBJ1-1, with D hard to call. This CDR3 region has 12 residues. V gave up 1 base and J gave up 8 bases, with 8 bases separating them. Germline V CDR1 and CDR2: MGHDK, SYGVNS. CDR3 amino acids: CASSESDLEAFF. The CDR3 DNA sequence: TGTGCCAGCAGTGAATCAGATCTGGAAGCTTTCTTT.

The CDR3 region is CASSYGLDDGYTF. The CDR3 DNA sequence: TGTGCCAGCAGTTACGGCCTAGATGATGGCTACACCTTC. This chain connects TRBV6-5 to TRBJ1-2; no definite D call. The V and J ends lost 2 bases and 6 bases respectively, with 10 bases between them. The CDR3 loop spans 13 amino acids. Per the germline V gene, CDR1 is MNHEY and CDR2 is SVGAGI.

The V call is TRBV13, the J call TRBJ2-1; TRBD1 is a possible D gene (6 bases). Deletions cut 3 bases from V and 1 base from J, with 16 bases between. CDR1 is PRHDT, CDR2 FYEKMQ, per germline (reference sequence). The CDR3 runs 17 residues. The CDR3 nucleotides read TGTGCCAGCAGCTTTTACCTCGACAGGAGATCCTACAATGAGCAGTTCTTC. Its protein product is CASSFYLDRRSYNEQFF.

This chain links TRBV7-8 with TRBJ1-4; 7 bases are shared with TRBD1. Germline CDR1 and CDR2: SGHVS and FQNEAQ. This CDR3 has 16 residues. Trimming cost V 1 base and J 1 base; bases outside gene matches: 3. CDR3 nucleotides: TGTGCCAGCAGCTTAGATGACAGGGTAACTAATGAAAAACTGTTTTTT. This sequence encodes CASSLDDRVTNEKLFF.

The genes are TRBV4-1 and TRBJ1-4; perhaps TRBD1 as D (6 bases). Germline CDR1 is MGHRA and CDR2 is YSYEKL. The ends were cut back, 0 bases at V and 7 bases at J, with 18 bases in the middle. The CDR3 has 17 residues. The CDR3 DNA sequence: TGCGCCAGCAGCCAAGACTGGACAGAATTGGGAAGTGAAAAACTGTTTTTT. Translating gives CASSQDWTELGSEKLFF.

The genes are TRBV5-8 and TRBJ2-1, with TRBD1 identical over 12 bases. After removal of 0 bases from V and 6 bases from J, the junction contained 4 bases not matched to a gene. This CDR3 is 16 amino acids long. In germline, CDR1 is SGHTS, CDR2 YDEGEE. CDR3 amino acids: CASSLVGTGGINEQFF. DNA of the CDR3: TGTGCCAGCAGCTTGGTCGGGACAGGGGGCATCAATGAGCAGTTCTTC.